This T cell receptor beta chain is drawn from a study of shared clonotypes between healthy human individuals. Whole-study context: A couple of women and three men aged 18 to 49 made up the donors. Study-level points and caveats: Of the naive CD4 clonotypes, roughly 5.5% were shared across four donors.

The CDR3 is made up of 14 amino acids. V lost 5 bases to trimming and J lost 1 base, with 9 bases between them. The germline V gene encodes CDR1 SEHNR and CDR2 FQNEAQ (reference sequence). Only CD45RO-negative cells positively selected for CCR7 counted as naive CD8 cells, so terminally differentiated effector memory CD45RA+ cells were excluded. Donors were healthy HIV-negative adults without recent acute infections or vaccinations. Assay runs were performed at deep level. TCRdb's table, derived via immunoSEQ multiplex PCR, lists solely in-frame clones and lacks some. The sample has 1.5 million to 2.5 million clones, about 95% seen once. On this clone itself: Its antigen is unknown.

This sequence originates from a man younger than 35 in good health. This chain uses TRBV7-9 with TRBJ1-5, with D unresolved. The sample was naive CD8+ T cells sorted from blood. CDR3 sequence (DNA): TGTGCCAGCAGCCCTTGGGCCAGCAATCAGCCCCAGCATTTT. It translates to CASSPWASNQPQHF.